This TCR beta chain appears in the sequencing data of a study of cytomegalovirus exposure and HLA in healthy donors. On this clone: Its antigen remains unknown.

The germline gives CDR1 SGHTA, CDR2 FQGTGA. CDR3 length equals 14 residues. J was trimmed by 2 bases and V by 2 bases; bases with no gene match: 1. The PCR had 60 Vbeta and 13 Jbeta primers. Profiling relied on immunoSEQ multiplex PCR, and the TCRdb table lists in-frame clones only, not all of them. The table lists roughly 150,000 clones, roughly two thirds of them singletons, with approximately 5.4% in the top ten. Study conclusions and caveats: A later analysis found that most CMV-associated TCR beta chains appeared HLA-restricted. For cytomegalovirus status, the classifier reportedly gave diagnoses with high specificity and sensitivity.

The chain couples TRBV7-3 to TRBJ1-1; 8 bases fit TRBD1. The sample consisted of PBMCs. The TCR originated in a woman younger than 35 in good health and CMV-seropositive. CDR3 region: CASSLGQGNTEAFF. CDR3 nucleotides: TGTGCCAGCAGCTTAGGACAGGGAAACACTGAAGCTTTCTTT.